The 18 T cell receptor beta chains reported below all come from one sample, sequenced in a study of shared clonotypes between healthy human individuals. Only in-frame clones appear in the TCRdb table, and some are missing; sequencing was by immunoSEQ multiplex PCR. There are about 1 million clones in the sample; about 70% occur only once, and about 1.5% lies in the top ten. The material sequenced was memory CD4+ T cells sorted from blood. Subset specified: CD45RA-negative fraction. These TCRs come from a man younger than 35 in good health.

The V call is TRBV7-3, the J call TRBJ2-3, with D tentatively TRBD2 (5 bases). The V and J ends lost 7 bases and 7 bases respectively, with 9 bases between them. The CDR3 consists of 11 residues. Germline V gene lookup returns CDR1 SGHTA and CDR2 FQGTGA. The CDR3 sequence: CASTDGNTQYF. CDR3 sequence (DNA): TGTGCCAGCACCGACGGGAATACGCAGTATTTT. The variable domain in full, completed from reference TRBV7-3 and TRBJ2-3, reads GAGVSQTPSNKVTEKGKYVELRCDPISGHTALYWYRQSLGQGPEFLIYFQGTGAADDSGLPNDRFFAVRPEGSVSTLKIQRTERGDSAVYLCASTDGNTQYFGPGTRLTVL.

This clone was picked up a small number of times. The chain has TRBV7-8 and TRBJ1-5; tentatively, D is TRBD1 (6 bases). Per the germline V gene, CDR1 is SGHVS and CDR2 is FQNEAQ. Trimming shortened V by 3 bases and J by 6 bases, and 18 bases separated the two germline ends. The CDR3 is made up of 16 amino acids. The CDR3 coding sequence is TGTGCCAGCAGCTTCGTCTCAGGGGAGGTAAGTCAGCCCCAGCATTTT. It specifies CASSFVSGEVSQPQHF. Based on the CDR3 plus reference TRBV7-8 and TRBJ1-5, the full variable domain is GAGVSQSPRYKVAKRGQDVALRCDPISGHVSLFWYQQALGQGPEFLTYFQNEAQLDKSGLPSDRFFAERPEGSVSTLKIQRTQQEDSAVYLCASSFVSGEVSQPQHFGDGTRLSIL.

Turning to this clone: A read error may be the cause here, since a much bigger clone is one base away. The same CDR3 is also encoded by other DNA sequences in this sample. The chain recombines TRBV30 with TRBJ2-2; perhaps D is TRBD1 or TRBD2 (6 bases each). The CDR3 spans 13 residues. Trimming left V 3 bases short and J 5 bases short, with 10 bases between. Germline CDR1 GTSNPN, CDR2 SVGIG (reference sequence). In DNA form, the CDR3 reads TGTGCCTGGAGACTAGGGGGGACCGGGGAGCTGTTTTTT. It encodes CAWRLGGTGELFF.

This chain uses TRBV7-2 with TRBJ2-7; 8 bases are a match to TRBD2. V trimming: 3 bases; J trimming: 3 bases; junction bases outside the gene matches: 7. The CDR3 loop spans 15 amino acids. CDR1 and CDR2 (germline): SGHTA, FQGNSA. The CDR3 region has the DNA TGTGCCAGCAGCTTGGTCAGCGGGAGCGGCTACGAGCAGTACTTC. Translating gives CASSLVSGSGYEQYF. Variable domain in full (rest from reference TRBV7-2 and TRBJ2-7): GAGVSQSPSNKVTEKGKDVELRCDPISGHTALYWYRQSLGQGLEFLIYFQGNSAPDKSGLPSDRFSAERTGGSVSTLTIQRTQQEDSAVYLCASSLVSGSGYEQYFGPGTRLTVT.

V usage is TRBV6-5 and J usage is TRBJ2-7, with D unresolved. The ends were cut back, 8 bases at V and 4 bases at J, with 15 bases in the middle. CDR1 and CDR2 from the germline V gene are MNHEY and SVGAGI. CDR3 length: 13 amino acids. The CDR3 sequence: CASARHRDYEQYF. The CDR3 DNA follows: TGTGCCAGCGCTCGACACCGCGATTACGAGCAGTACTTC.

The chain uses TRBV6-4 and TRBJ2-3; the D gene is possibly TRBD1 (6 bases). Germline CDR1 and CDR2: MRHNA and SNTAGT. Trimming stripped 6 bases from V and 8 bases from J, with 12 bases between. This CDR3 is built from 12 residues. Here the CDR3 DNA reads TGTGCCAGCAGAGCCCAAGGGGGTACGCAGTATTTT. Translation: CASRAQGGTQYF.

V is TRBV7-2 and J is TRBJ2-1; TRBD2 agrees at 7 bases. V lost 7 bases and J lost 0; bases outside the gene matches: 9. CDR1 is SGHTA and CDR2 is FQGNSA in the germline V gene. The CDR3 sequence is 16 residues long. CDR3 nucleotides: TGTGCCAGCAACCCCAGCGGGACCAGCTCCTACAATGAGCAGTTCTTC. Its translation is CASNPSGTSSYNEQFF.

The chain joins TRBV18 to TRBJ1-3; D not certain. CDR3 length equals 14 residues. V shed 6 bases and J shed 4 bases, with 13 bases lying between them. Per the germline V gene, CDR1 is KGHSH and CDR2 is LQKENI. This chain's CDR3 is CASSPQVSGNTIYF. The CDR3 DNA follows: TGTGCCAGCTCGCCTCAGGTATCCGGAAACACCATATATTTT.

The chain employs TRBV4-3 and TRBJ1-2; D perhaps matches TRBD1 (5 bases). Germline-derived CDR1 and CDR2 are LGHNA and YSLEER. The CDR3 loop spans 17 amino acids. V was shortened by 0 bases and J by 0 bases, with 14 bases between the two germline ends. CDR3 amino acids: CASSQDVGGEANYGYTF. CDR3 nucleotide sequence: TGCGCCAGCAGCCAAGATGTCGGAGGGGAGGCTAACTATGGCTACACCTTC.

The chain recombines TRBV11-3 with TRBJ2-1, with D perhaps TRBD1 (6 bases). V was cut by 4 bases and J by 0 bases, with 13 bases left in between. Germline loops: CDR1 SGHNT, CDR2 YENEEA. CDR3 length: 16 amino acids. The CDR3 DNA follows: TGTGCCAGCAGCTCGCGACAGGCCTCCTCCTACAATGAGCAGTTCTTC. Its translation: CASSSRQASSYNEQFF.

The chain joins TRBV4-1 to TRBJ1-3; 10 bases are a match to TRBD1. Germline assignment: CDR1 MGHRA and CDR2 YSYEKL. The CDR3 spans 16 residues. V was pared by 2 bases and J by 2 bases, with 3 bases of the junction left unmatched. CDR3 region: CASSQSDRGPGNTIYF. DNA of the CDR3: TGCGCCAGCAGCCAATCCGACAGGGGGCCTGGAAACACCATATATTTT.

The chain links TRBV18 to TRBJ2-3, with TRBD1 matching over 7 bases. The CDR3 spans 13 residues. V dropped 4 bases and J dropped 4; count of bases not matched to a gene: 2. The germline CDR1 and CDR2 sequences are KGHSH and LQKENI. The DNA for the CDR3 is TGTGCCAGCTCACAGACAGGGTCAGATACGCAGTATTTT. Protein: CASSQTGSDTQYF.

The chain combines TRBV11-2 with TRBJ2-5; no clear D. Germline V gives CDR1 SGHAT, CDR2 FQNNGV. The CDR3 sequence is 12 residues long. The V gene lost 3 bases and the J gene lost 8 bases, with 10 bases spanning the gap. The CDR3 region has the DNA TGTGCCAGCAGCTTTAACGGCCGAACCCAGTACTTC. Translated, it gives CASSFNGRTQYF.

The rearrangement uses TRBV29-1 and TRBJ1-1, with TRBD1 matching 10 bases. CDR1 and CDR2 from the germline V gene are SQVTM and ANQGSEA. Unmatched junction bases numbered 4, after V lost 8 bases and J lost 1 base. This CDR3 spans 13 amino acids. The DNA for the CDR3 is TGCAGCTCCGACAGGGGGCGGAACACTGAAGCTTTCTTT. The encoded protein is CSSDRGRNTEAFF.

The chain combines TRBV5-1 with TRBJ1-1; D is undetermined. Trimming pared 0 bases from V and 7 bases from J, leaving 13 bases between. Germline values: CDR1 SGHRS, CDR2 YFSETQ. The CDR3 length is 14 residues. The CDR3 DNA is TGCGCCAGCAGCTTGGAGGCACAGAGAGTTGAAGCTTTCTTT. It is translated as CASSLEAQRVEAFF.

The V and J genes are TRBV2 and TRBJ1-5; D unresolved. The ends were cut back, 6 bases at V and 7 bases at J, with 13 bases in the middle. In germline, CDR1 is SNHLY, CDR2 FYNNEI. The CDR3 has 13 amino acids. CDR3 DNA: TGTGCCAGCAGAGCAGAGCATCCGCAGCCCCAGCATTTT. Translation gives CASRAEHPQPQHF.

Written as DNA, the CDR3 is TGTGCCAGCAGGGGACAGCAAGAGACCCAGTACTTC. Its translation is CASRGQQETQYF. The chain is built from TRBV27 and TRBJ2-5; 7 bases align to TRBD1. The CDR3 sequence is 12 residues long. Germline assignment: CDR1 MNHEY and CDR2 SMNVEV (reference sequence). Trimming took 6 bases from V and 2 from J; bases not matched to a gene: 0.

The genes are TRBV6-4 and TRBJ2-3; D not resolved. The CDR3 sequence is 14 residues long. Germline CDR1 and CDR2: MRHNA and SNTAGT. V lost 8 bases to trimming and J lost 0 bases, with 12 bases between them. CDR3 residues: CASRKEDSTDTQYF. CDR3 DNA sequence: TGTGCCAGCCGAAAGGAAGATAGCACAGATACGCAGTATTTT.